The 8 T cell receptor beta chains listed next were all sequenced from one sample in a study of T cells in Graves' hyperthyroidism and ophthalmopathy (dated by TCRdb to the late 2010s). Receptor libraries were prepared by multiplex PCR. The sample was run on an Illumina HiSeq 2000. The TCR beta CDR3 regions were amplified from RNA transcripts. For the first round of RT-PCR on the TCR CDR3, the HTBI primer set was used together with the Qiagen OneStep RT-PCR kit. TCRdb reran the public reads through fastp at Q25 and MiXCR, keeping productive beta chains. Rows are combined by CDR3 protein, so each entry shows the most common genes and DNA. The table for this sample lists a few hundred thousand distinct CDR3 sequences; 15% to 19% of them were counted only once. About 7% of the sample is in the top ten clones. Sequenced: blood. The source is a woman aged 25 to 39 with Graves' hyperthyroidism.

This clonotype was seen ten or more times. This CDR3 reads CASSEVRVANTGELFF. Here the CDR3 DNA reads TGTGCCAGCAGTGAAGTAAGAGTCGCGAACACCGGGGAGCTGTTTTTT. V is TRBV2 and J is TRBJ2-2; no clear D gene. The CDR3 spans 16 residues. Trimming took 1 base from V and 0 from J, leaving 9 bases between them. CDR1 is SNHLY and CDR2 is FYNNEI in the germline V gene.

For the CDR3, the DNA is TGTGCCAGCAGCTTGGACCGGCGGGGGTCCACCGGGGAGCTGTTTTTT. Translated: CASSLDRRGSTGELFF. V gene TRBV5-6 combines with J gene TRBJ2-2; 7 bases match TRBD2. CDR3 length: 16 residues. V was pared by 0 bases and J by 4 bases, with 6 bases of the junction left unmatched. Per the germline V gene, CDR1 is SGHDT and CDR2 is YYEEEE.

This clonotype was seen a few times. The chain links TRBV6-1 to TRBJ1-4; D is perhaps TRBD1 (5 bases). The CDR3 covers 15 residues. Germline V gene data show CDR1 as MNHNS and CDR2 as SASEGT. The germline V and J ends were trimmed by 6 bases and 0 bases, with 11 bases remaining between them. The CDR3 loop is CASRPTGPTNEKLFF. The DNA for the CDR3 is TGTGCCAGCAGGCCCACGGGGCCAACTAATGAAAAACTGTTTTTT.

The chain uses TRBV9 and TRBJ2-1; 10 bases match TRBD2. Losses at the gene ends were 1 base for V and 8 bases for J; bases not matched to a gene: 3. The CDR3 is made up of 14 amino acids. From germline, CDR1 is SGDLS and CDR2 YYNGEE. The CDR3 sequence is CASSVRTSGHEQFF. Written as DNA, the CDR3 is TGTGCCAGCAGCGTAAGGACTAGCGGCCATGAGCAGTTCTTC.

This clonotype was detected only a few times. V usage is TRBV6-2 or TRBV6-3 and J usage is TRBJ2-2; 8 bases agree with TRBD1. The CDR3 is 17 amino acids. The trim removed 0 bases at V and 1 base at J, leaving 4 bases unmatched. CDR1 and CDR2 (germline): MNHEY, SVGEGT. The CDR3 DNA sequence: TGTGCCAGCAGTTACTCTTTCGGACAGGGGAACACCGGGGAGCTGTTTTTT. Encoded protein: CASSYSFGQGNTGELFF.

The table lists this clonotype with a few counts. The rearrangement links TRBV9 to TRBJ2-3; D possibly corresponds to TRBD2 (6 bases). V was clipped by 3 bases and J by 7 bases, with 18 bases between them. The CDR3 loop spans 15 amino acids. Germline values: CDR1 SGDLS, CDR2 YYNGEE. CDR3 nucleotides: TGTGCCAGCAGCGAGAGGGCCTGGCGGGATTATACGCAGTATTTT. Its translation: CASSERAWRDYTQYF.

Notes on this clonotype: A much larger clone sits a single nucleotide away, making a read error possible. The rearrangement uses TRBV12-3 or TRBV12-4 and TRBJ2-7; D uncertain. The CDR3 spans 14 residues. The CDR3 bases are TGTGCCGGCAGCGACCAGCAAATCACCTACGAGCAGTACTTC. The encoded protein is CAGSDQQITYEQYF.

The chain is built from TRBV24-1 and TRBJ2-1, with D perhaps TRBD1 (5 bases). Trimming stripped 5 bases from V and 6 bases from J, with 13 bases between. The CDR3 has 14 amino acids. CDR1 and CDR2 from the germline V gene are KGHDR and SFDVKD. The CDR3 loop reads CATSVSGQINEQFF. CDR3 in DNA: TGTGCCACCAGTGTTTCAGGGCAGATCAATGAGCAGTTCTTC.